Given below is one T cell receptor (beta chain) in context. The antigen remains undetermined. This sample is part of a study of T cells in Graves' hyperthyroidism and ophthalmopathy. General study results and limits: Through a model of 13 V-J features, ophthalmopathy was separated from stable hyperthyroidism.

CDR3 length equals 13 residues. Germline V gene data show CDR1 as DFQATT and CDR2 as SNEGSKA (reference sequence). V was clipped by 2 bases and J by 3 bases, with 7 bases between them. Together with thyroid ultrasound, orbital computed tomography, serum thyroxine and TRAb, clinical symptoms were used for diagnoses. RNA transcripts gave rise to amplified TCR beta CDR3 regions. First-round RT-PCR targeting the TCR CDR3 was performed with the HTBI primer set. TCRdb passed the multiplex PCR reads through MiXCR, listing each CDR3 protein once. The sample holds 200,000 to 250,000 distinct CDR3 sequences, around 17% seen once.

The sequence was collected from a woman between 18 and 29 years old with Graves' ophthalmopathy. Specimen: blood. This sequence joins TRBV20-1 and TRBJ2-2; tentative D call: TRBD1 (6 bases). The chain's CDR3 is CSARNRDTGELFF. In DNA, the CDR3 is TGCAGTGCTAGAAACAGGGACACCGGGGAGCTGTTTTTT.